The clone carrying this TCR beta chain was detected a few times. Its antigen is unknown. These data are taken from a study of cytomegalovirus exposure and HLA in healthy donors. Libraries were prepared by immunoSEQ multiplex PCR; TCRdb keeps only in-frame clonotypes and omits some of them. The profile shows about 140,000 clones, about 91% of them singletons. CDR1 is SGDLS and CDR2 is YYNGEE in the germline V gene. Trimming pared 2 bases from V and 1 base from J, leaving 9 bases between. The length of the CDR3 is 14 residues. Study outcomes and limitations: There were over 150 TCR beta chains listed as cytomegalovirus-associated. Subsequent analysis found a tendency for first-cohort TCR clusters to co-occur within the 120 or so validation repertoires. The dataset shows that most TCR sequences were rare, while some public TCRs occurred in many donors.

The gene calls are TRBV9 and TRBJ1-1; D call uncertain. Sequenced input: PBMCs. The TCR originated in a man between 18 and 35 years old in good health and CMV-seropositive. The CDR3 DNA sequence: TGTGCCAGCAGCGTCGGGTCGACGAACACTGAAGCTTTCTTT. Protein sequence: CASSVGSTNTEAFF.